Sequencing of this TCR beta chain was carried out in a study of T-cell reconstitution after alpha-beta-depleted transplantation in children. This sample's TCRbeta library carried unique molecular identifier barcodes. From the PCR reads, TCRdb called clonotypes with MiXCR, one entry per CDR3 protein. The table has some 300,000 distinct CDR3 sequences, 10% seen once. Germline CDR1 and CDR2: SGHTA and FQGNSA. V trimming: 7 bases; J trimming: 9 bases; junction bases outside the gene matches: 15. This CDR3 spans 15 amino acids. The clonotype originates from a human donor who donated a stem cell graft to a child with acute lymphoblastic leukemia. The sequencing here drew on PBMCs from the stem cell graft donor, taken from the stem cell graft. This chain joins TRBV7-2 and TRBJ2-1, with 7 bases that match TRBD1. The CDR3 spells CASTKGGPQRGEQFF. Here the CDR3 DNA reads TGTGCCAGCACAAAAGGGGGCCCCCAAAGGGGTGAGCAGTTCTTC.